Listed below are T cell receptor beta chains from one sample, sequenced in a study of blood T cell repertoires in COVID-19. Some clones are missing from TCRdb's copy, which holds only in-frame ones; the method was immunoSEQ multiplex PCR. The profile shows 130,000 to 150,000 clones, more than 75% of them singletons. The material sequenced was PBMCs or T cells enriched from blood (not recorded which). The source of these receptors is a man aged 55 to 70 who had recovered from COVID-19. Both conserved end residues are part of each CDR3. A D gene is named only where the DNA matches it firmly. Clone size appears in some rows only: once, few, many, or a class for an expanded clone.

j_call: TRBJ2-1
d_call: TRBD2
v_call: TRBV5-4
clone_size: .
cdr3_nt: TGTGCCAGCAGCCCGTCGGAGCGGGGGGGCCAAAATGAGCAGTTCTTC
cdr3_aa: CASSPSERGGQNEQFF

j_call: TRBJ1-1
d_call: TRBD1
v_call: TRBV5-5
clone_size: few
cdr3_nt: TGTGCCAGCAGCTTTAGACAGGGGGGCACTGAAGCTTTCTTT
cdr3_aa: CASSFRQGGTEAFF

j_call: TRBJ1-4
d_call: TRBD1
v_call: TRBV7-9
clone_size: .
cdr3_nt: TGTGCCAGCAGCCCGACAGGGAATAGAGAAAAACTGTTTTTT
cdr3_aa: CASSPTGNREKLFF

j_call: TRBJ2-3
d_call: .
v_call: TRBV18
clone_size: .
cdr3_nt: TGTGCCAGCTCACCAACACAGGGACCTTCTAGCACAGATACGCAGTATTTT
cdr3_aa: CASSPTQGPSSTDTQYF

j_call: TRBJ2-3
d_call: TRBD2
v_call: TRBV9
clone_size: .
cdr3_nt: TGTGCCAGCACTCCAACTAGCGGGAAGACAGATACGCAGTATTTT
cdr3_aa: CASTPTSGKTDTQYF

j_call: TRBJ1-2
d_call: .
v_call: TRBV7-8
clone_size: .
cdr3_nt: TGTGCCAGCAGCTTATTTACGGTTGCTGATGGCTACACCTTC
cdr3_aa: CASSLFTVADGYTF

j_call: TRBJ1-6
d_call: .
v_call: TRBV7-9
clone_size: .
cdr3_nt: TGTGCCAGCAGCCCACAGCCCGGTTCGCCCCTCCACTTT
cdr3_aa: CASSPQPGSPLHF

j_call: TRBJ2-5
d_call: .
v_call: TRBV24-1
clone_size: .
cdr3_nt: TGTGCCACCAGTGATCCCGACGGGCAAGAGACCCAGTACTTC
cdr3_aa: CATSDPDGQETQYF

j_call: TRBJ1-1
d_call: .
v_call: TRBV6-5
clone_size: .
cdr3_nt: TGTGCCTCGGGATACACTGAAGCTTTCTTT
cdr3_aa: CASGYTEAFF

j_call: TRBJ2-1
d_call: TRBD1
v_call: TRBV7-3
clone_size: few
cdr3_nt: TGTGCCAGCAGCCGAGGGACAGGTCTTAGGGGTGAGCAGTTCTTC
cdr3_aa: CASSRGTGLRGEQFF

j_call: TRBJ1-2
d_call: .
v_call: TRBV5-6
clone_size: once
cdr3_nt: TGTGCCAGCAGCTTGGCAAGCCATGGCTACACCTTC
cdr3_aa: CASSLASHGYTF

j_call: TRBJ1-2
d_call: .
v_call: TRBV3-1/TRBV3-2
clone_size: .
cdr3_nt: TGTGCCAGTACGCGGGGCGGGGGCTATGGCTACACCTTC
cdr3_aa: CASTRGGGYGYTF

j_call: TRBJ2-5
d_call: TRBD1
v_call: TRBV28
clone_size: .
cdr3_nt: TGTGCCAGCAGTTCGGGACAGTTTCAAGAGACCCAGTACTTC
cdr3_aa: CASSSGQFQETQYF

j_call: TRBJ2-2
d_call: .
v_call: TRBV12-3/TRBV12-4
clone_size: .
cdr3_nt: TGTGCCAGCGGCAGGGGCACCGGGGAGCTGTTTTTT
cdr3_aa: CASGRGTGELFF

j_call: TRBJ1-6
d_call: TRBD1
v_call: TRBV19
clone_size: few
cdr3_nt: TGTGCCAGTCGAATATTACCGGGACAGGGGAACACACCCCTCCACTTT
cdr3_aa: CASRILPGQGNTPLHF

j_call: TRBJ1-5
d_call: .
v_call: TRBV19
clone_size: .
cdr3_nt: TGTGCCAGTAGTGGGCGACAGAACAATCAGCCCCAGCATTTT
cdr3_aa: CASSGRQNNQPQHF

j_call: TRBJ2-1
d_call: TRBD1
v_call: TRBV30
clone_size: .
cdr3_nt: TGTGCCTGGAGTGTAGGAACAGGGGCTTATGAGCAGTTCTTC
cdr3_aa: CAWSVGTGAYEQFF

j_call: TRBJ1-3
d_call: .
v_call: TRBV11-2
clone_size: few
cdr3_nt: TGTGCCAGCAGCTTAGTGGAGGACCTACGTTTTGCTGGAAACACCATATATTTT
cdr3_aa: CASSLVEDLRFAGNTIYF

j_call: TRBJ2-7
d_call: .
v_call: TRBV6-5
clone_size: .
cdr3_nt: TGTGCCAGCAGTTTCCCTGACAAGACCTACGAGCAGTACTTC
cdr3_aa: CASSFPDKTYEQYF

j_call: TRBJ1-4
d_call: .
v_call: TRBV19
clone_size: .
cdr3_nt: TGTGCCAGTAGCGGGCAGGGGCGGGAAAAACTGTTTTTT
cdr3_aa: CASSGQGREKLFF

j_call: TRBJ1-1
d_call: .
v_call: TRBV5-1
clone_size: .
cdr3_nt: TGCGCCAGCAGCTTGGATCTACTGAACACTGAAGCTTTCTTT
cdr3_aa: CASSLDLLNTEAFF

j_call: TRBJ1-1
d_call: .
v_call: TRBV6-6
clone_size: .
cdr3_nt: TGTGCCAGCACCGGGATCGGGGGGGGCACTGAAGCTTTCTTT
cdr3_aa: CASTGIGGGTEAFF

j_call: TRBJ1-4
d_call: .
v_call: TRBV10-3
clone_size: .
cdr3_nt: TGTGCCATCAGTGAGTCGCGGGGCCCCACCCATGAAAAACTGTTTTTT
cdr3_aa: CAISESRGPTHEKLFF

j_call: TRBJ1-1
d_call: .
v_call: TRBV2
clone_size: .
cdr3_nt: TGTGCCAGCAGTGAAGGGGGGGGCCGAAGGGCGTTCACTGAAGCTTTCTTT
cdr3_aa: CASSEGGGRRAFTEAFF

j_call: TRBJ2-3
d_call: TRBD2
v_call: TRBV27
clone_size: .
cdr3_nt: TGTGCCAGCAGTGGGTGGGGAGGGCCCGATGTTGGGTACACAGATACGCAGTATTTT
cdr3_aa: CASSGWGGPDVGYTDTQYF

j_call: TRBJ2-7
d_call: .
v_call: TRBV28
clone_size: .
cdr3_nt: TGTGCCAGCAGTTTAGGCGGACAGCCATCCTTCTACGAGCAGTACTTC
cdr3_aa: CASSLGGQPSFYEQYF

j_call: TRBJ2-5
d_call: TRBD1
v_call: TRBV19
clone_size: once
cdr3_nt: TGTGCCAGTAGTGACACAGGGGGCGAGACCCAGTACTTC
cdr3_aa: CASSDTGGETQYF

j_call: TRBJ2-7
d_call: .
v_call: TRBV27
clone_size: .
cdr3_nt: TGTGCCAGCGGCCCCCAGGGGCAGAACTACGAGCAGTACTTC
cdr3_aa: CASGPQGQNYEQYF

j_call: TRBJ1-1
d_call: .
v_call: TRBV30
clone_size: .
cdr3_nt: TGTGCCTGGAGTGTCCGGAACACTGAAGCTTTCTTT
cdr3_aa: CAWSVRNTEAFF

j_call: TRBJ1-4
d_call: TRBD1
v_call: TRBV5-1
clone_size: .
cdr3_nt: TGCGCCAGCAGCCCCGGGACAGGGGCCTGGGGAACTAATGAAAAACTGTTTTTT
cdr3_aa: CASSPGTGAWGTNEKLFF

j_call: TRBJ2-5
d_call: .
v_call: TRBV28
clone_size: .
cdr3_nt: TGTGCCAGCAGTTTGCGGGACAGCCCGACGAGGGAGACCCAGTACTTC
cdr3_aa: CASSLRDSPTRETQYF

j_call: TRBJ1-1
d_call: TRBD1
v_call: TRBV5-4
clone_size: once
cdr3_nt: TGTGCCAGCAGGATGACAGGGTTGAACACTGAAGCTTTCTTT
cdr3_aa: CASRMTGLNTEAFF

j_call: TRBJ2-3
d_call: TRBD1
v_call: TRBV19
clone_size: .
cdr3_nt: TGTGCCAGTAGTGACAGGGGCACAGATACGCAGTATTTT
cdr3_aa: CASSDRGTDTQYF